The 17 T cell receptor beta chains below come from one sample, sequenced in a study of blood T cell repertoires in COVID-19 (TCRdb year 2020). Libraries came from the immunoSEQ multiplex PCR assay. TCRdb provides this immuneACCESS table in a form limited to in-frame rearrangements. Some clones are lacking; in checked studies, under half of them reflect an unresolved V gene, and why the rest are absent is not known. Within this sample are some 260,000 clones, with about nine tenths of them counted one time only. Jointly, the top ten make up just under 6.5% of the sample. Source material: PBMCs or T cells enriched from blood (not recorded which). The receptors here all came from a woman aged 25-40 years with acute COVID-19.

The genes are TRBV4-1 and TRBJ1-4, with D hard to call. Germline CDR1 MGHRA, CDR2 YSYEKL. Trimming cost V 3 bases and J 6 bases, with 8 bases left between them. This CDR3 spans 13 amino acids. DNA for the CDR3: TGCGCCAGCAGCCAGGGAGTTGATGAAAAACTGTTTTTT. Protein product: CASSQGVDEKLFF.

V and J are TRBV5-1 and TRBJ1-1; 7 nucleotides match TRBD1. The CDR3 extends over 14 amino acids. CDR1 is SGHRS, CDR2 YFSETQ, per germline. The ends lost 3 bases at V and 11 bases at J; junction bases unmatched: 13. In DNA form, the CDR3 reads TGCGCCAGCAGCTCCGGGACAGATGCGGGTGGGGCTTTCTTT. Translated: CASSSGTDAGGAFF.

This chain links TRBV10-2 with TRBJ1-6; a weak D match, TRBD1 (5 bases). CDR1 and CDR2 (germline): WSHSY, SAAADI. The CDR3 sequence is 15 residues long. V was pared by 5 bases and J by 7 bases, with 15 bases between. CDR3 sequence: CASSQQDSRNSPLHF. The CDR3 nucleotides read TGCGCCAGCAGTCAACAGGATAGCAGGAATTCACCCCTCCACTTT.

The V call is TRBV27, the J call TRBJ1-5; a weak D match, TRBD1 (5 bases). The V gene lost 4 bases and the J gene lost 6 bases, with 13 bases spanning the gap. This CDR3 has 14 residues. Germline values: CDR1 MNHEY, CDR2 SMNVEV (reference sequence). This CDR3 reads CASSWAGGSQPQHF. CDR3 sequence (DNA): TGTGCCAGCAGTTGGGCGGGGGGGAGTCAGCCCCAGCATTTT.

The chain links TRBV24-1 to TRBJ2-6; no definite D call. Deletions cut 4 bases from V and 0 bases from J, with 9 bases between. CDR1 is KGHDR and CDR2 is SFDVKD in the germline V gene. CDR3 size: 16 residues. CDR3 protein: CATSDAGTSGANVLTF. CDR3 DNA: TGTGCCACCAGTGACGCAGGAACCTCTGGGGCCAACGTCCTGACTTTC.

J is TRBJ2-5 and V is TRBV19, with 9 bases that match TRBD1. Germline-derived CDR1 and CDR2 are LNHDA and SQIVND (reference sequence). V was pared by 4 bases and J by 5 bases, with 5 bases of the junction left unmatched. The CDR3 loop spans 14 amino acids. The CDR3 DNA follows: TGTGCCAGTAGTAAGGACAGGGGAGGGGAGACCCAGTACTTC. Its protein is CASSKDRGGETQYF.

The J gene is TRBJ1-6, the V gene TRBV30; 10 nucleotides match TRBD1. The CDR3 extends over 14 amino acids. Germline CDR1 and CDR2: GTSNPN and SVGIG (reference sequence). V gave up 4 bases and J gave up 10 bases; unmatched junction bases: 7. The chain's CDR3 is CAWTPDRGKSPLHF. The CDR3 nucleotides are TGTGCCTGGACACCGGACAGGGGGAAATCACCCCTCCACTTT. Together with reference TRBV30 and TRBJ1-6, the CDR3 gives the full variable domain: SQTIHQWPATLVQPVGSPLSLECTVEGTSNPNLYWYRQAAGRGLQLLFYSVGIGQISSEVPQNLSASRPQDRQFILSSKKLLLSDSGFYLCAWTPDRGKSPLHFGNGTRLTVT.

CDR3 region: CASSNYLPEQFF. The DNA for the CDR3 is TGTGCCAGCAGTAACTATTTACCTGAGCAGTTCTTC. This chain links TRBV28 with TRBJ2-1; D is undetermined. The length of the CDR3 is 12 residues. Germline values: CDR1 MDHEN, CDR2 SYDVKM. With 5 bases removed from V and 9 bases from J, the gap between germline ends came to 11 bases.

V usage is TRBV19 and J usage is TRBJ1-5; tentative D call: TRBD1 (5 bases). This CDR3 comprises 16 residues. CDR1 is LNHDA and CDR2 is SQIVND in the germline V gene (reference sequence). Trimming shortened V by 2 bases and J by 2 bases, and 13 bases separated the two germline ends. DNA for the CDR3: TGTGCCAGTAGTATACTGGAGGGGACTGGCAATCAGCCCCAGCATTTT. Amino acid sequence: CASSILEGTGNQPQHF.

The chain uses TRBV2 and TRBJ1-1; TRBD1 matches at 8 bases. The CDR3 sequence is 15 residues long. In germline, CDR1 is SNHLY, CDR2 FYNNEI. The trim removed 6 bases at V and 3 bases at J, leaving 9 bases unmatched. CDR3 DNA: TGTGCCAGCAGCGCAACAGGGGGGTCAGACACTGAAGCTTTCTTT. Translation: CASSATGGSDTEAFF.

V is TRBV10-2 and J is TRBJ1-2; 8 nucleotides agree with TRBD1. This CDR3 is built from 13 residues. Germline lookup yields CDR1 WSHSY and CDR2 SAAADI. V shed 2 bases and J 7 bases; nucleotides not matched to a gene: 3. CDR3 protein: CASSEAGGSGYTF. In DNA form, the CDR3 reads TGCGCCAGCAGTGAGGCAGGGGGCTCTGGCTACACCTTC.

This clone has more than one count but fewer than ten. The gene calls are TRBV28 and TRBJ2-5; TRBD2 agrees at 8 bases. Germline CDR1 and CDR2: MDHEN and SYDVKM. V lost 8 bases and J lost 0; bases outside the gene matches: 17. The CDR3 spans 18 residues. CDR3 nucleotides: TGTGCCAGCTTGCGAGGGCTAGCGGGCCCTGAGTACCAAGAGACCCAGTACTTC. Translation gives CASLRGLAGPEYQETQYF.

The chain uses TRBV5-6 and TRBJ2-5; 13 bases agree with TRBD2. The V segment lost 5 bases and the J segment 2 bases; nucleotides outside the gene matches: 6. Germline values: CDR1 SGHDT, CDR2 YYEEEE. The CDR3 extends over 16 amino acids. CDR3 DNA: TGTGCCAGCAGTTGGACTAGCGGGGGCCCACAAGAGACCCAGTACTTC. Translating it yields CASSWTSGGPQETQYF.

This clone has just one count. This chain joins TRBV3-1 (or the pseudogene TRBV3-2) and TRBJ1-6; 7 positions agree with TRBD1. CDR1 is LGHDT, CDR2 YNNKEL, per germline (reference sequence). The V segment lost 0 bases and the J segment 0 bases; nucleotides outside the gene matches: 8. This CDR3 is built from 19 residues. CDR3 sequence (DNA): TGTGCCAGCAGCCAAGAATTAAGGGGGCCAAGCTCCTATAATTCACCCCTCCACTTT. Its protein is CASSQELRGPSSYNSPLHF.

The chain employs TRBV6-5 and TRBJ2-2, with no clear D. The V end lost 0 bases, the J end lost 7 bases, and 12 bases lay between the germline ends. Germline assignment: CDR1 MNHEY and CDR2 SVGAGI. CDR3 size: 15 residues. CDR3 DNA: TGTGCCAGCAGTTACTCCGAGACTCTTGTCGGGGAGCTGTTTTTT. This gives the protein CASSYSETLVGELFF.

This clone was found once. The chain joins TRBV7-8 to TRBJ1-2; perhaps TRBD1 as D (6 bases). This CDR3 has 15 residues. Between the trimmed V and J ends, which lost 1 base and 2 bases, there was a span of 11 bases. Germline V lookup: CDR1 SGHVS, CDR2 FQNEAQ. The CDR3 loop is CASSLDGQLNYGYTF. The CDR3 DNA sequence: TGTGCCAGCAGCTTAGACGGACAGCTAAACTATGGCTACACCTTC.

The chain joins TRBV7-9 to TRBJ2-7, with TRBD1 as a possible D gene (6 bases). CDR1 is SEHNR, CDR2 FQNEAQ, per germline (reference sequence). This CDR3 is 16 amino acids long. The V and J ends lost 0 bases and 4 bases respectively, with 16 bases between them. The CDR3 sequence: CASSLAQGPTSYEQYF. CDR3 nucleotide sequence: TGTGCCAGCAGCTTAGCGCAGGGGCCGACCTCGTACGAGCAGTACTTC.